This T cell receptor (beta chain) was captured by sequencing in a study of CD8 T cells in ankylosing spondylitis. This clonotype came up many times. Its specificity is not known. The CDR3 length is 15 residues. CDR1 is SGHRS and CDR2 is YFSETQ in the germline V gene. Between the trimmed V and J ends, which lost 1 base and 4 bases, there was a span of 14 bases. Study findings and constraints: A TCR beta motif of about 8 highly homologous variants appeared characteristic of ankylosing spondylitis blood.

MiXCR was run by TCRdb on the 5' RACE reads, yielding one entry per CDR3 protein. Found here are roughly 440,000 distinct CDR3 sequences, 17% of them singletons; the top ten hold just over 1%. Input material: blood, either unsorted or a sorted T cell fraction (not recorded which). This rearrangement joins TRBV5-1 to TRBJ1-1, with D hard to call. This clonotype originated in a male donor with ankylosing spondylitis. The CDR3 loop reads CASSLWSLEVTEAFF. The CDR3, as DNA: TGCGCCAGCAGCTTGTGGAGCTTGGAGGTCACTGAAGCTTTCTTT.